The entry that follows covers one TCR beta chain sequence. Its antigen is not yet known. One base away there is no much larger clone; base qualities are not given. In the paper's terms, the treatment or condition label means: around 19 received Ad26.COV2.S at low or high dose, single or two shots; about five received placebo; per-sample allocation not given. For vaccine and placebo recipients, repertoires were sequenced using samples collected on day 63 after the first injection. Cohort 1b enrolled around 23 adults aged 18-55 years at a single site in Boston, USA, between 29 July and 7 August 2020. Ad26.COV2.S was a replication-incompetent adenovirus type 26 vector expressing a prefusion-stabilized SARS-CoV-2 spike protein from the original Wuhan strain. The immunoSEQ Assay was used to sequence TCRbeta CDR3 regions. After extraction, genomic DNA underwent amplification by bias-controlled multiplex PCR, followed by high-throughput sequencing. From the authors' description of their analysis: To quantify the absolute abundance of each unique TCRbeta CDR3 region, sequences were collapsed and filtered. T cell fraction was estimated by normalizing TCRbeta template counts to usable DNA, which was measured by amplifying reference genes present in all nucleated cells. Repertoire TCRs were annotated as SARS-CoV-2-specific when V gene, CDR3 amino acid sequence and J gene were exactly matched to a known reactive TCR set. MIRA supplied the reference SARS-CoV-2 TCR set, which was filtered for enrichment in COVID-19-positive ImmuneCODE repertoires so that public or cross-reactive TCRs were removed. Using the MIRA antigens, annotated TCRs were further analysed by specific ORF or by position within an ORF. Breadth was defined as the number of annotated unique rearrangements divided by the total number of unique productive rearrangements, and depth was defined as the summed frequency of the annotated unique rearrangements. TCR breadth was compared between groups using two-sided Wilcoxon rank-sum tests. TCRdb stores this immuneACCESS table with in-frame sequences only. Part of the clones is absent; in the studies checked, under half of the shortfall reflects unresolved V genes, and no reason is known for the rest. The DNA gave D and trimming, while V, J and clone size come from that table. A total of 400,000 or so clones appear in this sample, about 88% of them only once. 3.5% of the sample belongs to the ten largest clones.

This specimen comes from a study of Ad26.COV2.S vaccination and SARS-CoV-2 variants (dated by TCRdb to about 2021). Study-wide context: Vaccine-arm donors came from COV1001, a multicentre, randomized, double-blind, placebo-controlled phase I-IIa trial of Ad26.COV2.S in healthy adults. Ad26.COV2.S was given intramuscularly at 5x10^10 or 1x10^11 viral particles, as a single shot or as two shots 56 days apart. TCRbeta repertoire sequencing was used to assess the specificity and breadth of SARS-CoV-2-reactive T cell receptors after Ad26.COV2.S vaccination. The TCR-sequenced set comprised around 30 samples: approximately 19 Ad26.COV2.S vaccine recipients, 5 placebo recipients and 8 SARS-CoV-2 convalescent individuals. Participants in the trial were split at random into five groups of five each, receiving low-dose or high-dose Ad26.COV2.S once or twice, or else placebo on both occasions. Investigators remained blinded to trial group allocation during experiments and outcome assessment. What the study reported, not specific to this receptor: Comparable non-spike TCR breadth was observed between vaccine and placebo recipients, consistent with only spike being contained in the vaccine. The study was not powered to compare responses between vaccine doses or regimens. The authors noted that the TCR breadth and depth analyses may have underestimated total T cell responses. Compared with placebo recipients, Ad26.COV2.S recipients showed higher spike-specific TCR breadth (P = 0.0014). After vaccination, spike-specific CD8+ and CD4+ T cell responses were reported to show substantial breadth.

The V and J ends are trimmed by 5 bases and 0 bases, leaving 17 bases between them. The CDR3 numbers 16 residues from cysteine through phenylalanine. The read is trimmed to its CDR3 DNA, 48 bases read in frame from base 1. CDR1 is given as SGHTA and CDR2 as FQGNSA, both from the germline V gene. The clonotype was recovered from a person aged 18-60 years who received the Ad26.COV2.S COVID-19 vaccine or a placebo. The rearrangement joined TRBV7-2 to TRBJ2-7; the D gene is perhaps TRBD1, on 5 matching bases. The sample consisted of peripheral blood, taken in a trial of Ad26.COV2.S vaccine versus placebo. The CDR3 amino acid sequence is: CASSPHPTEASYEQYF. The nucleotides are TGTGCCAGCAGCCCCCACCCGACAGAAGCCTCCTACGAGCAGTACTTC.